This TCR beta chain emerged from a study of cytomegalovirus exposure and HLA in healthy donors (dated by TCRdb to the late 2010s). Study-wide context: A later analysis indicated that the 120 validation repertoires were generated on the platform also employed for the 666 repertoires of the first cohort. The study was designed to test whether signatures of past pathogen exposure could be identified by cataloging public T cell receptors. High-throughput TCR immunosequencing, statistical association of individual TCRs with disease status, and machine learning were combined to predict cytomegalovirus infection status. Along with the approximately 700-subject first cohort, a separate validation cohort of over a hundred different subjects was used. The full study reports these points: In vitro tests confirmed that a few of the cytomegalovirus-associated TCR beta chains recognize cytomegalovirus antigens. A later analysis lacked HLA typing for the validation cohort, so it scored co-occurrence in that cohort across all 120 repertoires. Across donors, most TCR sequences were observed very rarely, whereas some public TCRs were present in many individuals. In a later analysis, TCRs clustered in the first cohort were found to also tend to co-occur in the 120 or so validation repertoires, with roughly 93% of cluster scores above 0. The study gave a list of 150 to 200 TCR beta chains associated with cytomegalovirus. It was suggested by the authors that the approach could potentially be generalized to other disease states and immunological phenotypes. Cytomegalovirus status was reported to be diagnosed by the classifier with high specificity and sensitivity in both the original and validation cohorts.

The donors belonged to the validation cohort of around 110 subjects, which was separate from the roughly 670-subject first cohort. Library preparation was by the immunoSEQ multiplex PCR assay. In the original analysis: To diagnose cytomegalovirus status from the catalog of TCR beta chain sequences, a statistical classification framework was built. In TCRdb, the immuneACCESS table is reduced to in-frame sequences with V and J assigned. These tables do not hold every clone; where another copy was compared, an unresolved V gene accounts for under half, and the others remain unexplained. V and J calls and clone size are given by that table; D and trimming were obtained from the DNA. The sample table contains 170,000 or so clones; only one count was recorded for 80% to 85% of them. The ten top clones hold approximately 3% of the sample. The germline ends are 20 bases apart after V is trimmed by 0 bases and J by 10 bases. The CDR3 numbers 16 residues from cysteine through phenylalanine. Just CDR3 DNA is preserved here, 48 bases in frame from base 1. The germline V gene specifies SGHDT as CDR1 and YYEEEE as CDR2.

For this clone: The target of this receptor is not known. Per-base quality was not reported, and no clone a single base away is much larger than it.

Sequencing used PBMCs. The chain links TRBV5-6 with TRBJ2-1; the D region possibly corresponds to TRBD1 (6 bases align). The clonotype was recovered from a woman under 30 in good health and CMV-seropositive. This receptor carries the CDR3 CASSLVWQGWGDEQFF. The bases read TGTGCCAGCAGCTTGGTGTGGCAGGGGTGGGGTGACGAGCAGTTCTTC.